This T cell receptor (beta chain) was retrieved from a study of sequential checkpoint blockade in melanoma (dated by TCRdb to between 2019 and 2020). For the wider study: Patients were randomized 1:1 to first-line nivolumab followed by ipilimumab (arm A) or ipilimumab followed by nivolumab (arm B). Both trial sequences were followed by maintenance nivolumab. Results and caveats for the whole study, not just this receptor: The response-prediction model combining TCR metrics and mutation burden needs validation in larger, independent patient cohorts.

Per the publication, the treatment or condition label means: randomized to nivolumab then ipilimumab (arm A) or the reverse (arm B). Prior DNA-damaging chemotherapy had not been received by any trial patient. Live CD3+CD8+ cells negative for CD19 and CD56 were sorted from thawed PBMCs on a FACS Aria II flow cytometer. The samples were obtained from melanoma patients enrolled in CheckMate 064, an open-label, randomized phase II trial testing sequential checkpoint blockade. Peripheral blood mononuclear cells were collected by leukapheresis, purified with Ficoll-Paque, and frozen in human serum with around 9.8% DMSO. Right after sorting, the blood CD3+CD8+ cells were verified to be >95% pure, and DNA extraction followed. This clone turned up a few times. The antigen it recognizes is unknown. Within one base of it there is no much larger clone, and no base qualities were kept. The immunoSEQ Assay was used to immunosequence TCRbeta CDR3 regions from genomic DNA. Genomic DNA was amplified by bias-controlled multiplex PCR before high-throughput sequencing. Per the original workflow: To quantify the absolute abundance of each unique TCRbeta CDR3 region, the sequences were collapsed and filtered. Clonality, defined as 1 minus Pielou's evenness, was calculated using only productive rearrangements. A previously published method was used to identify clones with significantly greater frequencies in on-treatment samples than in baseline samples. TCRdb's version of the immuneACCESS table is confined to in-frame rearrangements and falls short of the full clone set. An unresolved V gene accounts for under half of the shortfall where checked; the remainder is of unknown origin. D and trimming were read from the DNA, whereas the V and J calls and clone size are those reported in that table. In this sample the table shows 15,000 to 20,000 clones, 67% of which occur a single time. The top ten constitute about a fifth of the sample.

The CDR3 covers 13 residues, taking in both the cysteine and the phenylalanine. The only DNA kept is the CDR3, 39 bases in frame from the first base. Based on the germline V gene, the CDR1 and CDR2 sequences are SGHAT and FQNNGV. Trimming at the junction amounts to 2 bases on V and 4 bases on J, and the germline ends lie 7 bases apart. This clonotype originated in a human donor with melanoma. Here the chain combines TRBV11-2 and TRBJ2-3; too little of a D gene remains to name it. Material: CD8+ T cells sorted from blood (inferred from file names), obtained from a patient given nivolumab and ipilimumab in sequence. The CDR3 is CASSLFQADTQYF. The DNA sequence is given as TGTGCCAGCAGCTTATTCCAGGCAGATACGCAGTATTTT. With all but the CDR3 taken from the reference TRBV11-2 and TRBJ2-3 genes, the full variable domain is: EAGVAQSPRYKIIEKRQSVAFWCNPISGHATLYWYQQILGQGPKLLIQFQNNGVVDDSQLPKDRFSAERLKGVDSTLKIQPAKLEDSAVYLCASSLFQADTQYFGPGTRLTVL.